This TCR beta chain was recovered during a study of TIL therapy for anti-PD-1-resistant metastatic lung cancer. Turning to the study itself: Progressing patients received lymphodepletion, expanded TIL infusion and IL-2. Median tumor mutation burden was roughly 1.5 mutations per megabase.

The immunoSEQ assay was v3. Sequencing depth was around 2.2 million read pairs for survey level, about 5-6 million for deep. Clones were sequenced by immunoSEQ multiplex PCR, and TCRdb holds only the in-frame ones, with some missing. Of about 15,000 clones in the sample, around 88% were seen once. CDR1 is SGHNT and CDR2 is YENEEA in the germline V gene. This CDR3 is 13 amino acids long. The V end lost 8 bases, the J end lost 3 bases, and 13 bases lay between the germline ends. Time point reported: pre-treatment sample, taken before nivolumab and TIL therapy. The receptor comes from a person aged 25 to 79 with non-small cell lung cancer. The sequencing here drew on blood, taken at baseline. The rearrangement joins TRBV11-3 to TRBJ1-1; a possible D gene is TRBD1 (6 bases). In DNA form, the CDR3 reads TGTGCCAGCGGCAGGGGATTTGACACTGAAGCTTTCTTT. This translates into CASGRGFDTEAFF.